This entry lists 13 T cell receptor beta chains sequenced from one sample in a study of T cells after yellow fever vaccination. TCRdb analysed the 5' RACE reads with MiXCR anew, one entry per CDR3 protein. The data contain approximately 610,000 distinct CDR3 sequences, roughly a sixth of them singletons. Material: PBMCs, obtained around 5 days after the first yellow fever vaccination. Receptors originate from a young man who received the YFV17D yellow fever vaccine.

CDR3 nucleotides: TGTGCCAGCAGTGGGGGGGGAGGGACTGAAGCTTTCTTT. It yields the protein CASSGGGGTEAFF. The chain employs TRBV6-4 and TRBJ1-1; D is perhaps TRBD1 (5 bases). The germline V gene encodes CDR1 MRHNA and CDR2 SNTAGT. Trimming cost V 4 bases and J 5 bases, with 11 bases left between them. The CDR3 consists of 13 residues.

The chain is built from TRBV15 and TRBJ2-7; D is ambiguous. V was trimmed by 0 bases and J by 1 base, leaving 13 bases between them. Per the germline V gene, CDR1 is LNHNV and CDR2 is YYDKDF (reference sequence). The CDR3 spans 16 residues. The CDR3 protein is CATSRDGPGGSYEQYF. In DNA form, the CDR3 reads TGTGCCACCAGCAGAGATGGCCCTGGCGGATCCTACGAGCAGTACTTC.

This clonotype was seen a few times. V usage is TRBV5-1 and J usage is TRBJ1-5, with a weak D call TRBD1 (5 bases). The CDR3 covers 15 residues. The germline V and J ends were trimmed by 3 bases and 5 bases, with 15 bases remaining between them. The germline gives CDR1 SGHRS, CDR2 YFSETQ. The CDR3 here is CASSWGSGGHQPQHF. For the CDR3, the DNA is TGCGCCAGCAGCTGGGGGTCGGGGGGTCATCAGCCCCAGCATTTT. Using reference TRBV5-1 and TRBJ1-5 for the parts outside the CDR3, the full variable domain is KAGVTQTPRYLIKTRGQQVTLSCSPISGHRSVSWYQQTPGQGLQFLFEYFSETQRNKGNFPGRFSGRQFSNSRSEMNVSTLELGDSALYLCASSWGSGGHQPQHFGDGTRLSIL.

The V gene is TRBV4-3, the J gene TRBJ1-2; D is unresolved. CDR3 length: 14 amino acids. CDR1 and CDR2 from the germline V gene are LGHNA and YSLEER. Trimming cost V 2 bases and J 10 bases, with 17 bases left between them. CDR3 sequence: CASSQRYALESYTF. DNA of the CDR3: TGCGCCAGCAGCCAAAGGTATGCTTTGGAGTCCTACACCTTC.

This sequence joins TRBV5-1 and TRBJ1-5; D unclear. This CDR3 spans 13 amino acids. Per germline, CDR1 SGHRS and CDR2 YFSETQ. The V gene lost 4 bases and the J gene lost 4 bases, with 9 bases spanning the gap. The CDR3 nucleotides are TGCGCCAGCAGCCTGGATCATAATCAGCCCCAGCATTTT. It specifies CASSLDHNQPQHF.

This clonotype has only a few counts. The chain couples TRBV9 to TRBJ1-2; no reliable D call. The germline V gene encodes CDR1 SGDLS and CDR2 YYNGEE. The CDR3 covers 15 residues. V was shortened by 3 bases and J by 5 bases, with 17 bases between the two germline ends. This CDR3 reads CASSGPGRQVYGYTF. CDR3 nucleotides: TGTGCCAGCAGCGGACCAGGTCGTCAGGTTTATGGCTACACCTTC.

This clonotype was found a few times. Here the CDR3 reads CASTLGGDYGYTF. For the CDR3, the DNA is TGTGCCAGCACCCTTGGAGGGGACTATGGCTACACCTTC. The chain recombines TRBV6-1 with TRBJ1-2; TRBD1 is a possible D gene (5 bases). V gave up 7 bases and J gave up 3 bases, with 12 bases separating them. The germline V gene encodes CDR1 MNHNS and CDR2 SASEGT. This CDR3 has 13 amino acids.

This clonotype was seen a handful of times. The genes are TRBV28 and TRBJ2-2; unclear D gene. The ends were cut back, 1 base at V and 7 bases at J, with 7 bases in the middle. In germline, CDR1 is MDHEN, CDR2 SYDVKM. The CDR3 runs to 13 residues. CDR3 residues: CASSLLGFGELFF. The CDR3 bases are TGTGCCAGCAGTTTATTGGGGTTCGGGGAGCTGTTTTTT.

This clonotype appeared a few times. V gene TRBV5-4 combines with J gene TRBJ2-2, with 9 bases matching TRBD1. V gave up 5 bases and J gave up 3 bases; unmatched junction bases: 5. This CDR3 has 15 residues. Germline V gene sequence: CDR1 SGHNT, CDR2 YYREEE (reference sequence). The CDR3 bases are TGTGCCAGCAGGGCCGGGACAGGGTACACCGGGGAGCTGTTTTTT. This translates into CASRAGTGYTGELFF.

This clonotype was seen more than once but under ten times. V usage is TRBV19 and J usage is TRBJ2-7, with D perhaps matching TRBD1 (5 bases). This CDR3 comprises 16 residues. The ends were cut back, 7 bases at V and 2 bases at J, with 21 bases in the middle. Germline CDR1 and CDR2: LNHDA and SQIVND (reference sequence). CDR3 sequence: CASTPGTGPAAYEQYV. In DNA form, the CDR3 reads TGTGCCAGTACTCCGGGCACAGGTCCCGCCGCCTACGAGCAGTACGTC.

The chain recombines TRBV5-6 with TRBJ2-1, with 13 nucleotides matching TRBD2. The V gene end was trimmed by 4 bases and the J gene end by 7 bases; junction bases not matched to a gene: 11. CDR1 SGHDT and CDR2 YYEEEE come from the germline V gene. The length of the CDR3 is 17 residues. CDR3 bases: TGTGCCAGCAGCCGCCCACTAGCGGGGGGGCCGAGAAATGAGCAGTTCTTC. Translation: CASSRPLAGGPRNEQFF.

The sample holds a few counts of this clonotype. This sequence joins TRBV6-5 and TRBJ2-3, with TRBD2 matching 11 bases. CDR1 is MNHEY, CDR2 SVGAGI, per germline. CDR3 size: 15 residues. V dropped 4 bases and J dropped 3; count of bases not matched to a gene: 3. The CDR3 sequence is CASSWPSGGTDTQYF. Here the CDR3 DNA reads TGTGCCAGCAGTTGGCCTAGCGGGGGGACAGATACGCAGTATTTT.

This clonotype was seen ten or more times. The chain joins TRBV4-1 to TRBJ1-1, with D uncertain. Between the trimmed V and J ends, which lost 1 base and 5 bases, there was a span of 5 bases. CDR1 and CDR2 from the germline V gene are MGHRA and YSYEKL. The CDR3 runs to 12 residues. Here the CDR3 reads CASSQGETEAFF. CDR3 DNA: TGCGCCAGCAGCCAAGGAGAGACTGAAGCTTTCTTT.